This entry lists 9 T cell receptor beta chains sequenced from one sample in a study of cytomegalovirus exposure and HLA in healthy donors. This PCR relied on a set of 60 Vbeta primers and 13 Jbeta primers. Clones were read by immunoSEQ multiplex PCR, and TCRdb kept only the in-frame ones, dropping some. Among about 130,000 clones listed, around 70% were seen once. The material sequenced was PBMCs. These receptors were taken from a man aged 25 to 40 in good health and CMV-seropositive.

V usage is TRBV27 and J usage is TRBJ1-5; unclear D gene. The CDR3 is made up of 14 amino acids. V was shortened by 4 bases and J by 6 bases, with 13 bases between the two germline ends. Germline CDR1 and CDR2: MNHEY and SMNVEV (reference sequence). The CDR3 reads CASSYLSSGQPQHF. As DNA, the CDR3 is TGTGCCAGCAGTTATCTATCCTCAGGTCAGCCCCAGCATTTT.

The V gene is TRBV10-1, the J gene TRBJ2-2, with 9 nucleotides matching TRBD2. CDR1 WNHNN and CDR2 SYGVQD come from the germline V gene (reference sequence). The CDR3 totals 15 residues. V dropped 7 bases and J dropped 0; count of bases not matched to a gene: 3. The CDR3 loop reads CASTIAGANTGELFF. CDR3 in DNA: TGCGCCAGCACTATAGCGGGAGCGAACACCGGGGAGCTGTTTTTT.

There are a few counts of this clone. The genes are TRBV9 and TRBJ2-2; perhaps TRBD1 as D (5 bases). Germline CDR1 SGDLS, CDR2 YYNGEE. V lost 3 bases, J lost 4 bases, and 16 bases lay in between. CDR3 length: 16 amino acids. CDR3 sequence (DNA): TGTGCCAGCAGCGGGGGAATAGGGGTATTCACCGGGGAGCTGTTTTTT. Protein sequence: CASSGGIGVFTGELFF.

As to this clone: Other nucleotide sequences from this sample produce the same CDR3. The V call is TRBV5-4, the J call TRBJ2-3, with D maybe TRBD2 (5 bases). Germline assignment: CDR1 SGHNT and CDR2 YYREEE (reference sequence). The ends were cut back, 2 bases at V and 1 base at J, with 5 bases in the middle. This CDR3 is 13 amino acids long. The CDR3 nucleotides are TGTGCCAGCAGCTTAGCGGGCACAGATACGCAGTATTTT. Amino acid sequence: CASSLAGTDTQYF. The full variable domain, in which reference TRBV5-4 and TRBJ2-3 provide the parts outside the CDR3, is ETGVTQSPTHLIKTRGQQVTLRCSSQSGHNTVSWYQQALGQGPQFIFQYYREEENGRGNFPPRFSGLQFPNYSSELNVNALELDDSALYLCASSLAGTDTQYFGPGTRLTVL.

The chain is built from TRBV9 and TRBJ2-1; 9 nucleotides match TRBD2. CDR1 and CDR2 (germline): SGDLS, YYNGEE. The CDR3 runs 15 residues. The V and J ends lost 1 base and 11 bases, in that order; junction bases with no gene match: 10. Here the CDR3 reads CASSVTEASGTQQFF. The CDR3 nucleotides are TGTGCCAGCAGCGTAACTGAGGCTAGCGGGACCCAGCAGTTCTTC.

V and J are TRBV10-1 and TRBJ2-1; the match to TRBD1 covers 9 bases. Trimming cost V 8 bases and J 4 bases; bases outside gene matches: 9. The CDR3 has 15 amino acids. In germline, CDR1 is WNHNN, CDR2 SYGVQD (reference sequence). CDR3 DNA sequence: TGCGCCAGCGGGGGAGACAGGGGGAAATACAATGAGCAGTTCTTC. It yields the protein CASGGDRGKYNEQFF.

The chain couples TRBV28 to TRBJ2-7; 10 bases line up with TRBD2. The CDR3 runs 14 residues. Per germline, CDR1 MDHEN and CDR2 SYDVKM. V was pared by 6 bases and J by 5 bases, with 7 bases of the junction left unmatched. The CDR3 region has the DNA TGTGCCAGCAGCCTCCTAGCGGGAGACCACGAGCAGTACTTC. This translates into CASSLLAGDHEQYF.

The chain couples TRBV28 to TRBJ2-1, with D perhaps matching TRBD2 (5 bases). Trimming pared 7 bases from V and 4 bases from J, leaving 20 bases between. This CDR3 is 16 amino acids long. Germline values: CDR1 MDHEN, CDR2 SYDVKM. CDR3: CASTTPRAGVYNEQFF. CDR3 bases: TGTGCCAGCACCACCCCTCGGGCGGGCGTTTACAATGAGCAGTTCTTC.

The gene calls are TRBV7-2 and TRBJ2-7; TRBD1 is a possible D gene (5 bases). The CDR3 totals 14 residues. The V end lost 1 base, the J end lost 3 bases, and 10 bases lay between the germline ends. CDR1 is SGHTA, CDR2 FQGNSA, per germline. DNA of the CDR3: TGTGCCAGCAGCTTAGGGGGCCGGATCTACGAGCAGTACTTC. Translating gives CASSLGGRIYEQYF.